These 11 T cell receptor beta chains were all obtained from the same sample, sequenced in a study of breast tumors, draining lymph nodes, adjacent tissues. One entry per CDR3 protein results from TCRdb running MiXCR on the multiplex PCR reads. The table records approximately 280,000 distinct CDR3 sequences, over 30% of them present only once. Axillary draining lymph nodes of breast cancer patients supplied the node samples. The source material was axillary lymph node tissue. The receptors were gathered from a female donor with breast cancer. Some clones in this sample may be carry-over from other donors' samples.

The gene calls are TRBV7-8 and TRBJ2-6, with TRBD2 matching over 7 bases. With V trimmed by 5 bases and J by 4 bases, 8 bases remained unmatched. Germline V lookup: CDR1 SGHVS, CDR2 FQNEAQ. The CDR3 has 16 amino acids. CDR3 in DNA: TGTGCCAGCAGCACAGAGCGGGACTCCGGGGCCAACGTCCTGACTTTC. Amino acids: CASSTERDSGANVLTF.

This clonotype has more than one count but fewer than ten. This chain's CDR3 is CASSQKGETQYF. In DNA, the CDR3 is TGTGCCAGCAGCCAAAAGGGAGAGACCCAGTACTTC. This chain connects TRBV3-1 to TRBJ2-5; D unclear. The CDR3 sequence is 12 residues long. V lost 2 bases to trimming and J lost 4 bases, with 5 bases between them. Germline V CDR1 and CDR2: LGHDT, YNNKEL (reference sequence).

This clonotype has at least ten counts. The chain has TRBV7-3 and TRBJ2-5; TRBD2 agrees at 7 bases. V shed 2 bases, J shed 4 bases, and the junction held 7 bases outside the gene matches. Germline V gene sequence: CDR1 SGHTA, CDR2 FQGTGA. CDR3 length: 15 amino acids. CDR3 loop: CASSLLGLEGETQYF. As DNA, the CDR3 is TGTGCCAGCAGCTTATTAGGACTAGAGGGAGAGACCCAGTACTTC.

There are many counts of this clonotype. V usage is TRBV15 and J usage is TRBJ2-3; D is unresolved. This CDR3 has 13 residues. The germline V gene has CDR1 LNHNV and CDR2 YYDKDF (reference sequence). Trimming removed 6 bases from V and 2 bases from J, with 9 bases in between. The CDR3 DNA follows: TGTGCCACCAGACGGGCCCTCACAGATACGCAGTATTTT. Its protein is CATRRALTDTQYF. Based on the CDR3 plus reference TRBV15 and TRBJ2-3, the full variable domain is DAMVIQNPRYQVTQFGKPVTLSCSQTLNHNVMYWYQQKSSQAPKLLFHYYDKDFNNEADTPDNFQSRRPNTSFCFLDIRSPGLGDTAMYLCATRRALTDTQYFGPGTRLTVL.

The genes are TRBV6-1 and TRBJ2-7; D is uncertain. Germline CDR1 and CDR2: MNHNS and SASEGT. V gave up 6 bases and J gave up 2 bases, with 8 bases separating them. The CDR3 contains 12 residues. DNA of the CDR3: TGTGCCAGCAGGAATCCCGCCTACGAGCAGTACTTC. Encoded protein: CASRNPAYEQYF.

Turning to this clonotype: A much bigger clone sits one base away, suggesting this may be a read error. The chain recombines TRBV5-6 with TRBJ2-2; 7 bases map to TRBD1. Germline-derived CDR1 and CDR2 are SGHDT and YYEEEE. J gave up 0 bases and V 4 bases, and 9 bases lay outside the gene matches. The CDR3 consists of 17 residues. The CDR3 reads CASSTVGQRTNTGELFF. For the CDR3, the DNA is TGTGCCAGCAGCACCGTGGGACAGAGAACGAACACCGGGGAGCTGTTTTTT.

Note on this clonotype: A much more abundant neighbour one base away suggests this may be a read error. V usage is TRBV5-1 and J usage is TRBJ2-5; TRBD1 aligns across 9 bases. V was clipped by 1 base and J by 8 bases; unmatched bases: 6. The CDR3 extends over 14 amino acids. Germline lookup yields CDR1 SGHRS and CDR2 YFSETQ. CDR3 nucleotide sequence: TGCGCCAGCAGCTTGAGACAGGGGGGGGACACCCAGTACTTC. It is translated as CASSLRQGGDTQYF.

To note about this clonotype: One end of the junction fails to match germline, which may point to a read error. The chain combines TRBV2 with TRBJ1-5; no firm D call. The germline V gene has CDR1 SNHLY and CDR2 FYNNEI. The CDR3 totals 13 residues. The CDR3 DNA reads TGTGCCAGCGGAGGCCGAAGCAATCAGCCCCACCATTTT. This encodes CASGGRSNQPHHF.

With respect to this clonotype: Because the CDR3 is missing its conserved closing phenylalanine or tryptophan, this is likely a read error. Because the CDR3's place on the DNA is in doubt, the DNA is left out and the CDR3 is given as listed by TCRdb. V gene TRBV25-1 combines with J gene TRBJ2-2; TRBD1 is taken as the D call from the table, unchecked against the DNA. Germline values: CDR1 MGHDK, CDR2 SYGVNS. The CDR3 is 8 residues long, counting both termini. CDR3 region: CADSGGRL.

This clonotype was observed at least ten times. V usage is TRBV7-9 and J usage is TRBJ2-1; 7 nucleotides align to TRBD1. The V gene end was trimmed by 5 bases and the J gene end by 0 bases; junction bases not matched to a gene: 13. Germline CDR1 reads SEHNR; CDR2 reads FQNEAQ (reference sequence). The CDR3 totals 18 residues. CDR3 in DNA: TGTGCCAGCAGCAAGACAGGGAGTCTCGCGGTCTCCTACAATGAGCAGTTCTTC. Translation: CASSKTGSLAVSYNEQFF.

At least ten counts were recorded for this clonotype. The chain recombines TRBV5-8 with TRBJ2-7, with TRBD1 matching 8 bases. This CDR3 contains 15 residues. Trimming took 1 base from V and 6 from J; bases not matched to a gene: 9. Germline V lookup: CDR1 SGHTS, CDR2 YDEGEE. The CDR3 DNA is TGTGCCAGCAGCTTGCCCACGGGACAGGTTAGCGAGCAGTACTTC. This sequence encodes CASSLPTGQVSEQYF.